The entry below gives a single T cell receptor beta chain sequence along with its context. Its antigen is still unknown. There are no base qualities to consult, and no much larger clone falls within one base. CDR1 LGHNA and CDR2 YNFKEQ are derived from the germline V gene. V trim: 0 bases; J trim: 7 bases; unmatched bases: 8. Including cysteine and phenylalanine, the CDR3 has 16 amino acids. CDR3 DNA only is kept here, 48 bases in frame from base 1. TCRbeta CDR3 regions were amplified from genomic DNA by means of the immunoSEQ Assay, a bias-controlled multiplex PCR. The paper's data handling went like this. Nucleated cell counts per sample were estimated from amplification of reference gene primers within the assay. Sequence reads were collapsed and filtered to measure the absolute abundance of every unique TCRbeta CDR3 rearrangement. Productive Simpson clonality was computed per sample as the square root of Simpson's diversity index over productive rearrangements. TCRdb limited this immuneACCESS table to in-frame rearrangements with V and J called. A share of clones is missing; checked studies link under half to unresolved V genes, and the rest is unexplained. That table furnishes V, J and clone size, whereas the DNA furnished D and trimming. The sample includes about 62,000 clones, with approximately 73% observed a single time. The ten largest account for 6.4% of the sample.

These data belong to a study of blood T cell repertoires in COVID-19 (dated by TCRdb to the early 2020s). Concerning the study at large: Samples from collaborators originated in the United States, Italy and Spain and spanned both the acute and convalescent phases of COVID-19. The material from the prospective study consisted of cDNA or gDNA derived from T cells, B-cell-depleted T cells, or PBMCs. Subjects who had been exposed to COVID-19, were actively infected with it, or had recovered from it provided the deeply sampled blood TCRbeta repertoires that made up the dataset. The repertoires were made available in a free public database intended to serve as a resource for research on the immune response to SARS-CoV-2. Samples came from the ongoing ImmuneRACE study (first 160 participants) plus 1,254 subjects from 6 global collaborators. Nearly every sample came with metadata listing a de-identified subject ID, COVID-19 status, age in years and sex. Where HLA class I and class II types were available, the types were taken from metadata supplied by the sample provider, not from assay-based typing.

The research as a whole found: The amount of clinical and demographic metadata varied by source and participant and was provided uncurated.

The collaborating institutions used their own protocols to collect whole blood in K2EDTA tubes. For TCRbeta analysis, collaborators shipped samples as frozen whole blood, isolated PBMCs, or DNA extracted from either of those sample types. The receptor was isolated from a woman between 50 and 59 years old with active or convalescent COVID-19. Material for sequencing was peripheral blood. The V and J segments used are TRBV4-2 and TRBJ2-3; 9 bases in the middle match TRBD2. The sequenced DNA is TGTGCCAGCAGCCAAGATTCGTCTAGCGGGGTGAATACGCAGTATTTT. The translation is CASSQDSSSGVNTQYF.